A selection of T cell receptor beta chains follows, all from one sample in a study of blood T cell repertoires in COVID-19. The method was immunoSEQ multiplex PCR; TCRdb's version includes in-frame clones alone and lacks a portion of them. The sample has over 350,000 clones; approximately 90% are singletons. The source material was PBMCs or T cells enriched from blood (not recorded which). Source of these receptors: a woman aged 18-29 years who had recovered from COVID-19. Each CDR3 is given without its conserved first and last residue. For some rows the clone size is stated as once, few or many, or as a class when expanded; others skip it.

>TRBV5-1|NA
ASSPWDSSGNTIY
>TRBV19|NA
ASRRRDSAASGANVLT
>TRBV19|NA
ASSKGQTYNTEAF
>TRBV28|NA
ASRLQGVRQPQH
>TRBV5-6|NA
ASSLAGNNEKLF
>TRBV24-1|NA
ATSEGGWSPLH
>TRBV4-2|NA
ASSQEDRGLSDGYT
>TRBV19|NA
ASSIDDSGTYGYT
>TRBV6-5|NA
ASSYLRDRNQPQH
>TRBV28|NA
ASSSGQGYEQY
>TRBV6-5|NA
ASSYSATGGTEKLF
>TRBV25-1|NA
ASSDLSYEQY
>TRBV5-1|NA
ASSPAISGANEKLF
>TRBV9|NA
ASSAGIGSSKGNTIY
>TRBV7-9|once
ASSVDRTYGYT
>TRBV2|NA
ASSEFRVGQPQH
>TRBV7-3|NA
ASSSGHGDTIY
>TRBV7-9|once
ASSLVGQGEETGELF
>TRBV11-2|NA
ASSLRQARMNTEAF
>TRBV6-5|once
ASTGRVTNTEAF
>TRBV7-9|NA
ASSLLSEHEQF
>TRBV18|once
ASSPRQGAGYT
>TRBV18|NA
ASSPGIGGTGLYGYT
>TRBV10-2|NA
ASSELGLPTDTQY
>TRBV11-2|NA
ASTAGKGKNTEAF
>TRBV2|NA
ASSERGGQEVYTSTDTQY
>TRBV7-2|NA
ASSSKREGFGYT
>TRBV5-1|NA
ASSLDRQRTDTQY
>TRBV14|NA
ASSPTSNYGYT
>TRBV4-3|NA
ASSLGGVNTEAF
>TRBV6-4|NA
ASSVDRGGTGELF
>TRBV7-9|once
ASSLTGGNSYNSPLH
>TRBV6-1|NA
ASSDRGGVNYGYT
>TRBV6-5|NA
ASMRGQAFPGELF
>TRBV29-1|few
SVGTGTNDNTIY
>TRBV4-2|once
ASSLTGDNSPLH
>TRBV6-5|NA
ASSYSRDREPQH
>TRBV27|NA
ASSPLVWPRDIQY
>TRBV11-2|NA
ASSLVRAGRGSPLH
>TRBV12-5|NA
ASAPDSLMNTEAF
>TRBV12-3/TRBV12-4|NA
ASRLLATDTQY
>TRBV14|few
ASSHLQQGIYGYT
>TRBV30|NA
AWSVDSPNSPLH
>TRBV3-1/TRBV3-2|NA
ASSQGPGFEV
>TRBV11-2|NA
ASSLKAGDNQPQH
>TRBV12-3/TRBV12-4|NA
ASTDSWSSPLH
>TRBV18|NA
ASSPPGGSISGNTIY
>TRBV9|NA
ASSSGQGKSYEQY
>TRBV10-3|NA
AISESRNEKLF
>TRBV7-8|NA
ASSLGVASSRETQY